Detailed here is one T cell receptor beta chain. Its matching antigen is unknown. These data originate in a study of post-analysis software for immune sequencing data. Study-wide context: Disease trajectories encompassed relapsing-remitting, secondary progressive and progressive-relapsing multiple sclerosis.

Findings of the study overall: Significantly decreased normalized Chao1 diversity was recorded for multiple sclerosis patients relative to controls.

The TCR beta cDNA libraries contained unique molecular identifiers. MiXCR, applied by TCRdb to the PCR reads, yields one record per CDR3 protein. The data hold hundreds of thousands of distinct CDR3 sequences, with under 70% observed a single time. This receptor was obtained from a girl between 5 and 17 years old with multiple sclerosis. The material sequenced was blood.

The CDR3 spells CASSYGVDSNNEQFF. CDR3 in DNA: TGTGCCAGCAGTTACGGCGTGGACTCTAACAATGAGCAGTTCTTC. The chain joins TRBV6-6 to TRBJ2-1; possible D gene TRBD2, 5 bases. Per germline, CDR1 MNHNY and CDR2 SVGAGI (reference sequence). This CDR3 is 15 amino acids long. With 2 bases removed from V and 5 bases from J, the gap between germline ends came to 13 bases.